Listed below are T cell receptor beta chains from one sample, sequenced in a study of T cells after yellow fever vaccination. TCRdb itself ran the 5' RACE reads through MiXCR, one entry per CDR3 protein. Of around 590,000 distinct CDR3 sequences in the sample, 10% to 15% were seen once. Material: PBMCs, obtained on the day of the yellow fever booster vaccination. All receptors come from a man aged 25 to 40 who received the YFV17D yellow fever vaccine. The conserved cysteine and the conserved F or W are not part of the CDR3 here. D genes are given only for firm matches.

D: NA
J: TRBJ1-1
V: TRBV3-1
CDR3: ASSHGHLAF

D: NA
J: TRBJ1-2
V: TRBV15
CDR3: ATSRAGSLGYT

D: NA
J: TRBJ2-4
V: TRBV19
CDR3: ASSKVSGAKNIQY

D: NA
J: TRBJ2-7
V: TRBV6-2/TRBV6-3
CDR3: ASSFDSPEFYEQY

D: TRBD2
J: TRBJ2-7
V: TRBV7-9
CDR3: ASSEGLAGDREQY

D: NA
J: TRBJ2-7
V: TRBV10-3
CDR3: AISDRDASSGEQY

D: NA
J: TRBJ2-4
V: TRBV29-1
CDR3: SVTLEWDIQY

D: TRBD2
J: TRBJ2-1
V: TRBV10-3
CDR3: AISESIGASGRDNEQF

D: NA
J: TRBJ2-2
V: TRBV20-1
CDR3: SASTEANTGELF

D: TRBD1
J: TRBJ1-6
V: TRBV19
CDR3: ASRTGEDNSPLH

D: TRBD1
J: TRBJ1-1
V: TRBV5-5
CDR3: ASSRGGQGQDAF

D: NA
J: TRBJ1-5
V: TRBV19
CDR3: ASEWAANQPQH

D: TRBD1
J: TRBJ2-7
V: TRBV12-5
CDR3: ASGSGQGMGEQY

D: NA
J: TRBJ1-2
V: TRBV7-9
CDR3: ASSLAGSSNYGYT

D: NA
J: TRBJ2-5
V: TRBV20-1
CDR3: SAIVDPRRQETQY

D: NA
J: TRBJ2-1
V: TRBV5-1
CDR3: ASSLQLGGKVYNEQF

D: NA
J: TRBJ2-7
V: TRBV5-6
CDR3: ASSLAVLYEQY

D: TRBD1
J: TRBJ2-7
V: TRBV2
CDR3: ASSERTGSSYEQY